This T cell receptor beta chain stems from a study of blood T cell repertoires in COVID-19. The germline CDR1 and CDR2 sequences are MNHNS and SASEGT. The CDR3 is 16 amino acids. Trimming left V 3 bases short and J 1 base short, with 14 bases between. Across about two dozen US areas, participants ranged in age from about 18 to 100 years. Participants had their cohort set by participant-reported clinical history. All recovered Cohort 3 donors got two negative PCRs, got clearance, or saw symptom resolution. Study processing details: Amplified reference gene primers provided the basis for estimating nucleated cell counts. Generated by immunoSEQ multiplex PCR, the TCRdb table keeps only in-frame clones and is missing some. D and trimming were read from the DNA, whereas the V and J calls and clone size are those reported in that table. Among approximately 130,000 clones listed, around 83% were seen once.

Sequenced: PBMCs or T cells enriched from blood (not recorded which). The J gene is TRBJ2-3, the V gene TRBV6-1, with no clear D. The TCR comes from a man aged 25-45 years who had recovered from COVID-19. This CDR3 reads CASSERLLWGTDTQYF. CDR3 bases: TGTGCCAGCAGTGAGAGACTCCTATGGGGCACAGATACGCAGTATTTT.